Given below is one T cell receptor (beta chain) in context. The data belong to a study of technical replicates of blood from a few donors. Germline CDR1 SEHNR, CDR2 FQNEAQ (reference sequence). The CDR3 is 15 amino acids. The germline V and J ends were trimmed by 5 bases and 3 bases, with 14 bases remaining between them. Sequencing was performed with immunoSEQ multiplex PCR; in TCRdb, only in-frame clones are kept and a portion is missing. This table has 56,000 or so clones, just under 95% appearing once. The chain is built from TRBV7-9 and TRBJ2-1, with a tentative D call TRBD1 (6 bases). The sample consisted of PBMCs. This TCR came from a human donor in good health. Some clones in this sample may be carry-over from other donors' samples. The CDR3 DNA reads TGTGCCAGCAGCCAGCAGGGCAGGGGCTACAATGAGCAGTTCTTC. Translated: CASSQQGRGYNEQFF.